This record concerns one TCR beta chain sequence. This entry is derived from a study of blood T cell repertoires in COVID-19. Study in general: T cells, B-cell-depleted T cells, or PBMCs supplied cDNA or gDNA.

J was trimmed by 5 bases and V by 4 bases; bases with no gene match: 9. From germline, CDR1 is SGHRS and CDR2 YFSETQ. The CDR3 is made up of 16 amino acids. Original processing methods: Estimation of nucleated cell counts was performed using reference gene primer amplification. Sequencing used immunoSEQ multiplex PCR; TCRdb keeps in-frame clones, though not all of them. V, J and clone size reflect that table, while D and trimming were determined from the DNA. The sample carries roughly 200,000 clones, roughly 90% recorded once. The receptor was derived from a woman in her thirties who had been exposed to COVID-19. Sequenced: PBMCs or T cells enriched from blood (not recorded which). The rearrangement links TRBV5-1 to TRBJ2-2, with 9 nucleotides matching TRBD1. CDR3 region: CASSDGQGRWTGELFF. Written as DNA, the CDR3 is TGCGCCAGCAGCGACGGACAGGGGCGCTGGACCGGGGAGCTGTTTTTT.